This T cell receptor (beta chain) was sequenced for a study of graft-versus-host responses after intestinal transplantation. General study points: GvH clones were identified in recipient marrow, with some first appearing in ileum or blood.

About this clone: Its antigen remains unidentified.

Clones were sequenced by immunoSEQ multiplex PCR, and TCRdb holds only the in-frame ones, with some missing. The repertoire includes roughly 51,000 clones, 80% to 90% of them detected once, and around 0.6% sits in the top ten. In germline, CDR1 is MNHNS, CDR2 SASEGT. The CDR3 sequence is 13 residues long. V was shortened by 3 bases and J by 7 bases, with 13 bases between the two germline ends. The genes are TRBV6-1 and TRBJ2-7; D perhaps matches TRBD1 (6 bases). Sequenced here: unstimulated CD4+ T cells sorted from spleen or lymph node cells, sampled before transplant. This receptor was identified in a human donor who was the organ donor for an intestinal transplant. The CDR3: CASSERGMGEQYF. The CDR3 region has the DNA TGTGCCAGCAGTGAGAGGGGGATGGGGGAGCAGTACTTC.